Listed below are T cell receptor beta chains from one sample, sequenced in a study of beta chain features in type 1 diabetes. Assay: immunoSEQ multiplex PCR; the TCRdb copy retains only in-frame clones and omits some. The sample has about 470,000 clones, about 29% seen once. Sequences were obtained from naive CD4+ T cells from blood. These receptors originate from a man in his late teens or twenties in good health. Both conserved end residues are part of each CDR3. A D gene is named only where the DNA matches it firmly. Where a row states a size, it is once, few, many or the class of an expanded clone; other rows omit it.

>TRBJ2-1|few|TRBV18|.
CASSQPRDGPEQFF
TGTGCCAGCTCGCAGCCCCGGGACGGTCCTGAGCAGTTCTTC
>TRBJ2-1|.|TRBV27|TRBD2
CASSLFRGSLTSGHNEQFF
TGTGCCAGCAGTTTATTCAGGGGAAGTCTGACTAGCGGGCACAATGAGCAGTTCTTC
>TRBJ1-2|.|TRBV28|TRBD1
CASWGDRGLYGYTF
TGTGCCAGTTGGGGGGACAGGGGATTGTATGGCTACACCTTC
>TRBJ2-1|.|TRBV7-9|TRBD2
CASSDVAGVRYNEQFF
TGTGCCAGCAGCGACGTAGCGGGAGTTCGGTACAATGAGCAGTTCTTC
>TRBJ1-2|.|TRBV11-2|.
CASSSGSRGYGYTF
TGTGCCAGCAGCTCGGGATCACGTGGCTATGGCTACACCTTC
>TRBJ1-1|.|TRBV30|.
CAWSAGGENTEAFF
TGTGCCTGGAGTGCTGGGGGCGAGAACACTGAAGCTTTCTTT
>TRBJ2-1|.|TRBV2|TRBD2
CASSESRGSGNNEQFF
TGTGCCAGCAGTGAAAGCCGGGGTAGCGGGAACAATGAGCAGTTCTTC
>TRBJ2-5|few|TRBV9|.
CASSVTPYKGIGETQYF
TGTGCCAGCAGCGTAACCCCATATAAGGGAATAGGAGAGACCCAGTACTTC
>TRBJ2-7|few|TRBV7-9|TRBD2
CASSREGEQYF
TGTGCCAGCAGCCGGGAGGGCGAGCAGTACTTC
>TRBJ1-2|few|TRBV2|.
CASTSLTTNYGYTF
TGTGCCAGCACCAGCCTTACAACGAACTATGGCTACACCTTC
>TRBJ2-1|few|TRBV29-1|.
CSLRDFYNEQFF
TGCAGCCTCCGGGACTTTTACAATGAGCAGTTCTTC
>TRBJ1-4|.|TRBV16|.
CASSPRQVTNEKLFF
TGTGCCAGCAGCCCACGACAAGTAACTAATGAAAAACTGTTTTTT
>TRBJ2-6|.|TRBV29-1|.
CSVEDPTATGANVLTF
TGCAGCGTTGAAGATCCTACGGCAACAGGGGCCAACGTCCTGACTTTC
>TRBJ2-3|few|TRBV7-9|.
CASSLGERTFTDTQYF
TGTGCCAGCAGCTTAGGGGAGCGGACCTTCACAGATACGCAGTATTTT
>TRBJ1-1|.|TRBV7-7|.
CASSRGRDTEAFF
TGTGCTAGCAGTAGAGGGAGGGACACTGAAGCTTTCTTT
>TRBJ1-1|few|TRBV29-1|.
CSVESGRTEAFF
TGCAGCGTTGAAAGTGGCCGCACTGAAGCTTTCTTT
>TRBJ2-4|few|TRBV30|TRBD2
CAWRDSGRGIQYF
TGTGCCTGGAGAGACAGCGGGAGAGGCATTCAGTACTTC
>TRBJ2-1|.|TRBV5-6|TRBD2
CATSEREYGLGEQFF
TGTGCCACCTCGGAGCGGGAGTATGGTCTTGGTGAGCAGTTCTTC
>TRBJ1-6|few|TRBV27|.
CASRITGHSYNSPLHF
TGTGCCAGCAGGATAACAGGCCACTCCTATAATTCACCCCTCCACTTT
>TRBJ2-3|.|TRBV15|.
CATSPLGGYTDTQYF
TGTGCCACCAGCCCTCTTGGGGGATACACAGATACGCAGTATTTT
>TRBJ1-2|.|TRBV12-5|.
CASGLPTSYGYTF
TGTGCTAGTGGTTTGCCGACGTCCTATGGCTACACCTTC
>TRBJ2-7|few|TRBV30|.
CAWSVRRGGLTEQYF
TGTGCCTGGAGTGTACGAAGGGGGGGCCTAACCGAGCAGTACTTC
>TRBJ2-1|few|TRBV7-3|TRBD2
CASSLGRVNEQFF
TGTGCCAGCAGCCTCGGGAGGGTAAATGAGCAGTTCTTC
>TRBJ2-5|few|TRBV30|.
CAWSEQGETQYF
TGTGCCTGGAGTGAACAGGGAGAGACCCAGTACTTC
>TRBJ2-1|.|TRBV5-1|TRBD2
CASSLSLAGSNEQFF
TGCGCCAGCAGCTTGTCCCTAGCGGGATCGAATGAGCAGTTCTTC
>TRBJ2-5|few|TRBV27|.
CASWSEGGAVGTQYF
TGTGCCAGCTGGTCTGAGGGCGGGGCAGTAGGGACCCAGTACTTC
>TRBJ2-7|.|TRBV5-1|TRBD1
CASSSNTGGEQYF
TGCGCCAGCAGCTCAAACACAGGGGGCGAGCAGTACTTC
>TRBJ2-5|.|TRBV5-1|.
CASRTGNQETQYF
TGCGCCAGCAGGACAGGTAACCAAGAGACCCAGTACTTC
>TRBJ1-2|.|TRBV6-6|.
CASSTLRDGYTF
TGTGCCAGCAGTACCCTCAGGGATGGCTACACCTTC